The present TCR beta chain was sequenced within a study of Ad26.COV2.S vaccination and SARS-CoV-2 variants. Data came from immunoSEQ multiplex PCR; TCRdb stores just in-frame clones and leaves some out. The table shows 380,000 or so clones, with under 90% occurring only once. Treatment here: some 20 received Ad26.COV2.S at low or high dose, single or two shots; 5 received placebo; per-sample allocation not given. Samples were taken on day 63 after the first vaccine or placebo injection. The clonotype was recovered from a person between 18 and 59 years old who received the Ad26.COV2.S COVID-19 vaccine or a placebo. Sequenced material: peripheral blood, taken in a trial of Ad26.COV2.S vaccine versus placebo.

CDR3 loop: CASSPQKGQGEFF. The CDR3 DNA is TGTGCCAGTAGTCCTCAAAAGGGACAGGGGGAGTTCTTC. V and J are TRBV19 and TRBJ2-1, with 11 nucleotides matching TRBD1. V dropped 5 bases and J dropped 14; count of bases not matched to a gene: 8. Germline lookup yields CDR1 LNHDA and CDR2 SQIVND (reference sequence). The CDR3 contains 13 residues.